These T cell receptor beta chains were read from a single sample in a study of T cells in Graves' hyperthyroidism and ophthalmopathy. MiXCR was run by TCRdb on the multiplex PCR reads, yielding one entry per CDR3 protein. The table records around 210,000 distinct CDR3 sequences, 17% of them present only once. Sequenced: blood. Receptors were obtained from a woman aged 45-60 years with Graves' hyperthyroidism. The CDR3 runs from the conserved cysteine through the conserved F or W. The D gene is left open where the match is weak. Clone size is given for some rows only: seen once, a few or many times, or a class if the clone is expanded.

>13|-|TRBJ2-1|TRBV7-8|-
TGTGCCAGCAGCTTACTTCGGGGCAATGAGCAGTTCTTC
CASSLLRGNEQFF
>17|-|TRBJ2-3|TRBV6-9|-
TGTGCCAGCAGTTCGGACAGAGCTAGCGGAAGTGCGGATACGCAGTATTTT
CASSSDRASGSADTQYF
>15|few|TRBJ2-1|TRBV4-1|-
TGCGCCAGCAGCCGGGAGAACGGAGGCTACAATGAGCAGTTCTTC
CASSRENGGYNEQFF
>15|many|TRBJ1-1|TRBV28|TRBD1
TGTGCCAGCAGTTGGGGGAAGGACAGGAGGACTGAAGCTTTCTTT
CASSWGKDRRTEAFF
>17|-|TRBJ2-7|TRBV28|TRBD2
TGTGCCAGCAGTCCAGTCCCGGGACTAGCGGGACCCTACGAGCAGTACTTC
CASSPVPGLAGPYEQYF
>14|few|TRBJ2-3|TRBV4-1|-
TGCGCCAGCAGCCAAGACCCCGGAAGGGATACGCAGTATTTT
CASSQDPGRDTQYF
>15|many|TRBJ2-3|TRBV7-9|TRBD1
TGTGCCAGCAGCTCGGGACAGGTTGTGACAGATACGCAGTATTTT
CASSSGQVVTDTQYF
>13|-|TRBJ1-1|TRBV28|-
TGTGCCAACAGTTTGGGTTTGGGCACTGAAGCTTTCTTT
CANSLGLGTEAFF
>13|many|TRBJ2-5|TRBV12-3/TRBV12-4|-
TGTGCCAGCAGTTACACCCCCAGGGAAGACCAGTACTTC
CASSYTPREDQYF
>13|many|TRBJ2-7|TRBV11-2|-
TGTGCCAGCAGCAACCTCGCAGGCTACGAGCAGTACTTC
CASSNLAGYEQYF
>13|few|TRBJ2-1|TRBV9|-
TGTGCCAGCAGCGTACAACAGGGCAATGAGCAGTTCTTC
CASSVQQGNEQFF
>13|many|TRBJ2-1|TRBV29-1|-
TGCAGCATAGTGGGGGCGGGAGAAGGTGAGCAGTTCTTC
CSIVGAGEGEQFF
>13|once|TRBJ2-3|TRBV7-8|-
TGTGCCAGCAGCTCCTCCCTCGGGGATACGCAGTATTTT
CASSSSLGDTQYF
>15|few|TRBJ2-5|TRBV19|-
TGTGCCAGTAGTATCGGACAGTCTCCTCAAGAGACCCAGTACTTC
CASSIGQSPQETQYF
>14|many|TRBJ1-2|TRBV25-1|-
TGTGCCAGCAGTGATGTTCGGCTGAACTATGGCTACACCTTC
CASSDVRLNYGYTF
>15|-|TRBJ2-7|TRBV19|TRBD2
TGTGCCAGTAGTAGTCGGCTAGCGGTATCCTACGAGCAGTACTTC
CASSSRLAVSYEQYF
>12|-|TRBJ1-1|TRBV7-9|TRBD1
TGTGCCAGCGGAAGACAGGGGGCCAAAGCTTTCTTT
CASGRQGAKAFF
>19|-|TRBJ2-4|TRBV28|-
TGTGCCAGCAGTTTATCGGGCACCATTACTAGCAGGGCCAAAAACATTCAGCACTTC
CASSLSGTITSRAKNIQHF
>16|many|TRBJ1-4|TRBV15|TRBD1
TGTGCCACCAGCAGAGAAGGGGGACAGGGTAGCGAAAAACTGTTTTTT
CATSREGGQGSEKLFF
>14|few|TRBJ1-2|TRBV6-6|-
TGTGCCAGCAGTTACTCAGGGGGGGTTTCTGGCTACACCTTC
CASSYSGGVSGYTF
>11|few|TRBJ1-2|TRBV6-1|-
TGTGCCAGCAGACTCGCGGGGGGCTACACCTTC
CASRLAGGYTF
>18|many|TRBJ2-5|TRBV15|TRBD1
TGTGCCACCAGCAGGGCATACGCCGGGACAGGGGTCGGTGAGACCCAGTACTTC
CATSRAYAGTGVGETQYF
>15|many|TRBJ1-5|TRBV20-1|-
TGCAGTGCTAGTGAGACAGGCCATAGCAATCAGCCCCAGCATTTT
CSASETGHSNQPQHF
>15|few|TRBJ1-6|TRBV11-2|TRBD1
TGTGCCAGCAGCCCAGGGAGGGACAGAAATTCACCCCTCCACTTT
CASSPGRDRNSPLHF
>14|many|TRBJ2-3|TRBV4-2|-
TGTGCCAGCAGCCAAGTCGGATCCCGGAGCGAGCAGTATTTT
CASSQVGSRSEQYF
>14|-|TRBJ2-1|TRBV14|-
TGTGCCAGCAGCCCGTCATTATTTATGTATGAGCAGTTCTTC
CASSPSLFMYEQFF
>15|many|TRBJ2-7|TRBV7-9|TRBD2
TGTGCCAGCAGCGGGAGCGGGAGCGATCCCTACGAGCAGTACTTC
CASSGSGSDPYEQYF
>13|few|TRBJ1-5|TRBV30|-
TGTGCCTGGAGTGGACAGTTAAATCAGCCCCAGCATTTT
CAWSGQLNQPQHF
>13|many|TRBJ2-5|TRBV20-1|-
TGCAGTGCTAGAGATCGAGTGCAAGAGACCCAGTACTTC
CSARDRVQETQYF
>14|many|TRBJ2-1|TRBV12-3/TRBV12-4|TRBD2
TGTGCCAGCAGTCCTAGCGGGAGACGTAATGAGCAGTTCTTC
CASSPSGRRNEQFF
>16|few|TRBJ1-6|TRBV20-1|-
TGCAGTGCTGTCCATGGAGGATCAAACTGGAATTCACCCCTCCACTTT
CSAVHGGSNWNSPLHF
>12|-|TRBJ1-5|TRBV6-1|-
TGTGCCACCCGGGAGGGAAGTCAGCCCCAGCATTTT
CATREGSQPQHF
>14|many|TRBJ2-1|TRBV20-1|-
TGCAGTGCCCAGAGGGTGGGCTCCTACAATGAGCAGTTCTTC
CSAQRVGSYNEQFF
>19|-|TRBJ2-3|TRBV28|-
TGTGCCAGCAGTCATATCGTCATGGGTCTTGCCGCAGGAACAGATACGCAGTATTTT
CASSHIVMGLAAGTDTQYF
>18|-|TRBJ2-2|TRBV12-3/TRBV12-4|TRBD2
TGTGCCAGCAGTTTAGCTCAACTGGGACTAGCGGACACCGGGGAGCTGTTTTTT
CASSLAQLGLADTGELFF
>16|many|TRBJ2-3|TRBV27|TRBD2
TGTGCCAGCAAACTGGCGGGACTAGCGTACACAGATACGCAGTATTTT
CASKLAGLAYTDTQYF
>17|many|TRBJ2-3|TRBV11-3|-
TGTGCCAGCAGCTTAATCGGTGTCGGGGGACGGACAGATACGCAGTATTTT
CASSLIGVGGRTDTQYF
>17|many|TRBJ2-5|TRBV11-2|-
TGTGCCAGCAGCCCCCTTGCTGGGGGCCCTGACCAGAAGACCCAGTACTTC
CASSPLAGGPDQKTQYF
>15|many|TRBJ2-7|TRBV11-2|-
TGTGCCAGCAGCACTGGGCAGACTAGAACGGGGGAGCAGTACTTC
CASSTGQTRTGEQYF
>13|many|TRBJ1-2|TRBV7-9|-
TGTGCCAGCAGCTTTAACAGTAACTATGGCTACACCTTC
CASSFNSNYGYTF
>14|-|TRBJ2-2|TRBV18|-
TGTGCCAGCTCACCTAGTGTGAGCTCCGGGGAGCTGTTTTTT
CASSPSVSSGELFF